This T cell receptor (beta chain) stems from a study of cytomegalovirus exposure and HLA in healthy donors (dated by TCRdb to 2016 to 2017). For the wider study: An earlier analysis of several hundred of the donors reported under 300 Gb of sequence data and around 100 million unique TCR beta sequences obtained from approximately 180 million T cells. To predict cytomegalovirus infection status, the study brought together high-throughput TCR immunosequencing, statistical association of individual TCRs with disease status, and machine learning. To study patterns of TCR occurrence, a later analysis re-analyzed previously published TCR beta repertoires from several hundred donors and added high-resolution HLA genotyping. Every repertoire in the discovery cohort had been generated on one and the same sequencing platform. Rather than using new phenotypic data, the later analysis identified candidate immune exposures from TCR beta sequences and from how often those sequences occurred across donors. Both class I and class II loci were covered by HLA typing, at four-digit resolution. On average, about 200,000 unique TCR beta nucleotide sequences were sequenced per donor among some 420 genotyped donors of the cohort, with 15% to 20% of those sequences being non-productive. The study profiled the T cell repertoires of 500 to 800 subjects by immunosequencing and related them to cytomegalovirus serostatus. Roughly 300 gigabases of sequencing data and 70 million to 85 million unique TCR sequences were included in an early release covering about 700 HLA-typed donors. A separate validation cohort of roughly 120 different subjects was used in addition to the approximately 700-subject first cohort. An earlier analysis of around 580 of the donors used high-throughput TCR beta sequencing to judge whether each TCR beta V gene segment behaved as functional or pseudogenic. In a later genetic analysis, genome-wide SNP genotypes for about 60% of the 666 donors were used, and that subset was treated as a discovery cohort. Roughly 5 DR-DQ haplotypes were treated as single units for association and clustering because of strong linkage in the cohort. The study was designed to test whether signatures of past pathogen exposure could be identified by cataloging public T cell receptors. Typing coverage varied by locus: about 620-640 donors for A, B, C, DRB1 and DQB1; approximately 500 for DQA1; some 610 for DPA1; about 450 for DPB1. Donor age, sex, ethnicity and CMV serostatus were compiled alongside the repertoire data. Of the approximately 400 genotyped donors, approximately 80% were placed in the genetic ancestry cluster associated with self-reported Caucasian donors.

Taken from cysteine to phenylalanine, the CDR3 has 16 residues. The only DNA kept is the CDR3, 48 bases in frame from the first base. Trimming costs V 0 bases and J 4 bases, and their ends lie 10 bases apart. The CDR1 and CDR2 encoded by the germline V gene are LGHNA and YSLEER. Receptor amplification or capture employed the immunoSEQ multiplex PCR assay. For the multiplex PCR, a mixture combining 60 forward primers for TCR Vbeta segments and 13 reverse primers for TCR Jbeta segments was used. Amplification of the CDR3 region of rearranged TCR beta genes was performed with a multiplex PCR assay on genomic DNA. Amplified TCR beta libraries were sequenced as 87-base-pair reads on the Illumina HiSeq System. On the authors' methods: Across the 666 repertoires, a later analysis counted 78 million or so unique TCR beta chains, roughly 11 million of which were shared by at least two donors. Raw reads were error-corrected and collapsed into unique sequences with a nearest-neighbor algorithm that merged closely related sequences to remove PCR and sequencing errors. To assign V, D and J gene segments, CDR3 sequences were aligned to IMGT reference sequences. Each retained sequence needed at least a six-nucleotide match to both a V gene segment and a J gene segment. Rearrangements were called productive when the CDR3 lacked stop codons and stayed in frame with V and J; all others were non-productive. CDR3 was defined according to IMGT convention as the region running from the second conserved V-encoded cysteine to the conserved J-encoded phenylalanine. The earlier analysis of approximately 500 of the donors excluded sequences that lacked an unambiguous match to a single V gene segment. In an earlier analysis of 587 of the donors, V segments were called functional above 56.7% productive rearrangements and were called segregating when the between-donor standard deviation exceeded 5%. A statistical classification framework was built to diagnose cytomegalovirus status from the catalog of TCR beta chain sequences. V and J gene assignment, in a later analysis, came from comparing TCR nucleotide sequences with IMGT/GENE-DB human TR gene sequences. Using the TCRdist pipeline, a later analysis assigned CDR3 sequences along with most-parsimonious VDJ recombination scenarios. In a later analysis, each TCR beta chain was defined by its CDR3 amino acid sequence together with its V-gene family, and reads without a unique V-gene family were excluded. To address suspected cross-contamination and a sequencing artifact, a later analysis removed a few hundred highly shared, low-generation-probability nucleotide sequences. For each public chain, a later analysis derived a clonal expansion index from normalized ranks of inferred template counts within each repertoire. In a later analysis, generation probabilities were computed using a VDJ recombination model fitted to out-of-frame rearrangements, and the results were checked against IGoR. Hypergeometric tests were used in a later analysis to score TCR-TCR, TCR-HLA and TCR-CMV co-occurrence, with a repertoire-size bias correction applied to the TCR pairs. A later analysis estimated false discovery rates by permuting HLA or CMV assignments 20 times. A later analysis grouped co-occurring TCRs with DBSCAN, adding TCRdist sequence similarity when clustering within HLA-allele-positive subsets. Repertoires with fewer than 30,000 or more than 120,000 public chains, plus five repertoires with anomalous nucleotide sharing, were excluded from co-occurrence clustering. TCRdb retrieved this table from immuneACCESS and kept in-frame rearrangements only. Not all clones are present; in checked studies, unresolved V genes account for under half, and no reason is known for the remainder. V and J calls and clone size are those listed in that table; D and trimming were worked out from the DNA. Recorded for this sample are about 100,000 clones; around 73% of them occurred a single time. Of the sample, approximately 0.8% falls within the top ten clones.

Turning to this clone: Which antigen it targets is not known. There are no base qualities to consult, and no much larger clone falls within one base.

The cohort consisted of 600 to 750 healthy bone marrow donors. At the time of sampling, every cohort member was nominally healthy, though immune exposures that went unrecorded were likely present. The donor tested CMV seronegative, placing the donor among the 350 or so seronegative members of the cohort. A peripheral blood sample was collected from each donor, and TCR beta sequencing was performed on peripheral blood mononuclear cells. Genomic DNA was extracted from the blood cell samples with the Qiagen DNeasy Blood Extraction Kit. General conclusions and limits of the study: A group of highly shared sequence variants was considered likely to be a technical artifact of the sequencing pipeline. Because some donors lacked HLA typing at each locus, the association tests relied only on the typed subset. The study listed 150 to 200 TCR beta chains as associated with cytomegalovirus. Because counts were too low, about 17 rarely observed V segments, including chromosome 9 orphons, were excluded from the earlier analysis of fewer than 650 of the donors. A further reported finding was that TCR beta sequences accurately predicted the HLA-A and HLA-B alleles for most subjects in the first cohort. In a later analysis, the rate of TCR association differed among HLA loci, with DRB1 alleles having the most associated TCRs and HLA-C alleles having the fewest. In a later analysis, 16,951 TCR beta sequences were associated with specific HLA alleles at a false discovery rate of 0.05. Linkage disequilibrium might explain the correlated functional status among segregating V segments, but an unknown experimental factor could not be ruled out. Most TCR sequences were seen in very few donors, while some public TCRs were found in many individuals. It was suggested by the authors that the approach could potentially be generalized to other disease states and immunological phenotypes. When HLA alleles, especially DR and DQ, strongly co-occurred, attributing TCR associations to individual alleles was difficult. Sequencing depth was assumed to be roughly uniform across donors in the presence/absence analyses, though that assumption may not hold. Some IMGT-functional V segments, including TRBV6-2 and TRBV6-3, could not be told apart with the 87-base-pair reads, so those segments were excluded. According to a later analysis, parvovirus B19, influenza, CMV and Epstein-Barr virus appeared linked to several top co-occurrence clusters. In vitro tests confirmed that a few of the cytomegalovirus-associated TCR beta chains recognize cytomegalovirus antigens. In a later analysis, HLA-associated TCR beta chains were found to be more clonally expanded and to have lower generation probabilities than equally common non-associated chains. In an earlier analysis of about 600 of the donors, most TCR beta V segments appeared in productive rearrangements about 87% or about 30% of the time, broadly matching IMGT annotations. A later genetic analysis associated a missense DCLRE1C variant with V-gene and J-gene trimming of TCR beta chains, and an independent cohort replicated the association. According to a later analysis, most CMV-associated TCR beta chains appeared to be HLA-restricted, and the HLA associations seemed to be driven largely by CMV exposure. For the cohort, immune exposure information was limited to CMV serostatus. In both the original and validation cohorts, the classifier was reported to diagnose cytomegalovirus status with high specificity and sensitivity. In this cohort, only TCR beta chains were sequenced, and detectable features were limited by the absence of alpha or paired-chain data. Compared with the 666-donor mean, donors in an Asian-associated ancestry cluster had fewer N-insertions in productive TCRs, according to a later genetic analysis.

Sequencing was performed on PBMCs. The sequence is built from TRBV4-3 and TRBJ1-6; the D gene lacks a confident call. The receptor comes from a woman aged 55-75 years in good health and CMV-seronegative. The nucleotides are TGCGCCAGCAGCCAAGAATTCGAAGCTTATAATTCACCCCTCCACTTT. The translation is CASSQEFEAYNSPLHF.